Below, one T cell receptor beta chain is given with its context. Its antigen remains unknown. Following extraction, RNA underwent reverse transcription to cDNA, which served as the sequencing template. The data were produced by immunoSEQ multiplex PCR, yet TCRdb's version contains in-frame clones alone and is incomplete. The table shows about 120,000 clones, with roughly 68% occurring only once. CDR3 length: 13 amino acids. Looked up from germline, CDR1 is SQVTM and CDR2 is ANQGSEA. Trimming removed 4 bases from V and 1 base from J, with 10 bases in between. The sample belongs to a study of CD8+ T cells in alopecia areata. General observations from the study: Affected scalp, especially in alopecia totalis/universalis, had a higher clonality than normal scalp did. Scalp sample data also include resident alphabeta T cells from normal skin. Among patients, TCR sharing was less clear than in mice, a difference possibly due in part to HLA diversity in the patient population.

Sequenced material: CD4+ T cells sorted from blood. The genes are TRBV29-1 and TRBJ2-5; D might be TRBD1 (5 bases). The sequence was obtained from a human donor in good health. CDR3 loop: CSVAFDSQETQYF. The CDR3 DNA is TGCAGCGTTGCTTTCGACAGCCAAGAGACCCAGTACTTC.